This T cell receptor beta chain was sequenced for a study of blood T cell repertoires in COVID-19. The CDR3 spans 15 residues. The ends were cut back, 2 bases at V and 4 bases at J, with 14 bases in the middle. Germline lookup yields CDR1 LNHNV and CDR2 YYDKDF (reference sequence). Using immunoSEQ multiplex PCR, the repertoire was profiled, and TCRdb retains in-frame clones only, with some absent. The repertoire holds roughly 250,000 clones, with roughly 87% as singletons. V is TRBV15 and J is TRBJ1-1; D unclear. The TCR sequence derives from a woman in her twenties or thirties with acute COVID-19. Material: PBMCs or T cells enriched from blood (not recorded which). DNA for the CDR3: TGTGCCACCAGCAGACCTTTTTCTGGAGGCACTGAAGCTTTCTTT. It encodes CATSRPFSGGTEAFF.